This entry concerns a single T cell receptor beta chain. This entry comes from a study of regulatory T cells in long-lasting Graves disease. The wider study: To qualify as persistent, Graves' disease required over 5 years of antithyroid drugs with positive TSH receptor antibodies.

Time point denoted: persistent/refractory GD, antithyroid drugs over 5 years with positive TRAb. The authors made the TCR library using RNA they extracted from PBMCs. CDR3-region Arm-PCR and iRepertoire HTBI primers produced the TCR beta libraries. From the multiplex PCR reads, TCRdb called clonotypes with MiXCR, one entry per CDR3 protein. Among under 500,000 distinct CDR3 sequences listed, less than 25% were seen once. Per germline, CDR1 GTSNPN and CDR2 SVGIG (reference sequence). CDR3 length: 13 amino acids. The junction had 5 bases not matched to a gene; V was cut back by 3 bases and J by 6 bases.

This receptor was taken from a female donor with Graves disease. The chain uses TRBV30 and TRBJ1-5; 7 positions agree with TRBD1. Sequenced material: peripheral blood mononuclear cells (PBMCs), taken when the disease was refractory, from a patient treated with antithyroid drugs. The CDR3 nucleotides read TGTGCCTGGAGCGCAGGGGGAGTTCAGCCCCAGCATTTT. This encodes CAWSAGGVQPQHF.